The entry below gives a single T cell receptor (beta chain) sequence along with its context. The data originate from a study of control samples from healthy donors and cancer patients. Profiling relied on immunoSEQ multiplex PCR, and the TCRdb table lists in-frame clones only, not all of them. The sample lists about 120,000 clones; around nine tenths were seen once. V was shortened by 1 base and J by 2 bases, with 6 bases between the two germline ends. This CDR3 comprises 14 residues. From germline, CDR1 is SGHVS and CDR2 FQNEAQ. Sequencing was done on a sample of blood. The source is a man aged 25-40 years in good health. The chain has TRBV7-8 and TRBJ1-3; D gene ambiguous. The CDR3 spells CASSLEKTGNTIYF. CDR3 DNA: TGTGCCAGCAGCTTAGAAAAGACTGGAAACACCATATATTTT.